These 17 T cell receptor beta chains were sequenced from one sample in a study of shared clonotypes between healthy human individuals. Repertoires were generated with immunoSEQ multiplex PCR, while TCRdb's copy carries only in-frame clones and drops some. The sample carries more than 450,000 clones, about four fifths recorded once. Sequencing used PBMCs. These receptor sequences come from a woman aged 40-49 years in good health. Some clones in this sample may be carry-over from other donors' samples.

V usage is TRBV2 and J usage is TRBJ2-3; 8 bases map to TRBD2. The J segment lost 0 bases and the V segment lost 5 bases, leaving 4 bases of the junction unmatched. Germline V gene lookup returns CDR1 SNHLY and CDR2 FYNNEI. The CDR3 totals 15 residues. CDR3 DNA: TGTGCCAGCAGTCCGCGACTAGCGAGCACAGATACGCAGTATTTT. Translating it yields CASSPRLASTDTQYF.

The J gene is TRBJ2-1, the V gene TRBV29-1, with D unresolved. Germline CDR1 SQVTM, CDR2 ANQGSEA. This CDR3 is built from 12 residues. Trimming pared 3 bases from V and 6 bases from J, leaving 9 bases between. For the CDR3, the DNA is TGCAGCGTTGACCCTACTCCCAATGAGCAGTTCTTC. Residues: CSVDPTPNEQFF.

The sample holds a few counts of this clone. The chain recombines TRBV6-1 with TRBJ1-1; 8 nucleotides agree with TRBD1. The CDR3 runs to 14 residues. CDR1 is MNHNS and CDR2 is SASEGT in the germline V gene. V dropped 5 bases and J dropped 5; count of bases not matched to a gene: 7. Written as DNA, the CDR3 is TGTGCCAGCAGTCTAAGACAGGGGAATACTGAAGCTTTCTTT. Its translation is CASSLRQGNTEAFF.

The chain is built from TRBV10-3 and TRBJ1-1; 12 positions agree with TRBD1. Germline V gives CDR1 ENHRY, CDR2 SYGVKD. This CDR3 spans 13 amino acids. With 4 bases clipped from V and 12 bases from J, the junction kept 6 bases outside the gene matches. CDR3 in DNA: TGTGCCATCAGTGCCGGGACAGGGGGCCCGTCTTTCTTT. It specifies CAISAGTGGPSFF.

The rearrangement uses TRBV7-2 and TRBJ2-3, with D maybe TRBD2 (6 bases). Trimming cost V 1 base and J 4 bases, with 9 bases left between them. CDR3 length: 14 amino acids. CDR1 is SGHTA and CDR2 is FQGNSA in the germline V gene. The DNA for the CDR3 is TGTGCCAGCAGCTTAGATCCGGGGGCAGATACGCAGTATTTT. This encodes CASSLDPGADTQYF.

This clone was seen once. The genes are TRBV2 and TRBJ2-1, with 7 nucleotides matching TRBD1. The J segment lost 4 bases and the V segment lost 7 bases, leaving 7 bases of the junction unmatched. CDR3 length: 14 residues. The germline CDR1 and CDR2 sequences are SNHLY and FYNNEI. CDR3 sequence (DNA): TGTGCCAGCACCCAACAGGGGAAGTACAATGAGCAGTTCTTC. It codes for CASTQQGKYNEQFF.

This chain links TRBV19 with TRBJ2-1; D might be TRBD2 (6 bases). The germline V and J ends were trimmed by 3 bases and 2 bases, with 14 bases remaining between them. CDR3 length equals 16 residues. Germline CDR1 is LNHDA and CDR2 is SQIVND (reference sequence). The CDR3 DNA sequence: TGTGCCAGTAGTATCTCAACTAGCAGTCCCTACAATGAGCAGTTCTTC. It translates to CASSISTSSPYNEQFF. Full variable domain (missing parts from reference TRBV19 and TRBJ2-1): DGGITQSPKYLFRKEGQNVTLSCEQNLNHDAMYWYRQDPGQGLRLIYYSQIVNDFQKGDIAEGYSVSREKKESFPLTVTSAQKNPTAFYLCASSISTSSPYNEQFFGPGTRLTVL.

The chain links TRBV27 to TRBJ2-6; D uncertain. The length of the CDR3 is 15 residues. Trimming shortened V by 3 bases and J by 0 bases, and 6 bases separated the two germline ends. Germline CDR1 reads MNHEY; CDR2 reads SMNVEV (reference sequence). The CDR3 spells CASSFGISGANVLTF. For the CDR3, the DNA is TGTGCCAGCAGTTTTGGGATCTCTGGGGCCAACGTCCTGACTTTC.

The chain uses TRBV10-3 and TRBJ2-3; D remains ambiguous. The CDR3 is made up of 13 amino acids. Looked up from germline, CDR1 is ENHRY and CDR2 is SYGVKD. The germline V and J ends were trimmed by 4 bases and 2 bases, with 7 bases remaining between them. CDR3 sequence reads: CAISGSNTDTQYF. CDR3 sequence (DNA): TGTGCCATCAGTGGGTCTAACACAGATACGCAGTATTTT.

Remarks on this clone: Other DNA sequences within the sample encode an identical CDR3. The chain carries TRBV7-9 and TRBJ2-1, with TRBD1 matching 7 bases. The CDR3 extends over 15 amino acids. Looked up from germline, CDR1 is SEHNR and CDR2 is FQNEAQ (reference sequence). After removal of 1 base from V and 2 bases from J, the junction contained 2 bases not matched to a gene. The CDR3 loop reads CASSLEGAAYNEQFF. CDR3 bases: TGTGCCAGCAGCTTAGAGGGGGCGGCCTACAATGAGCAGTTCTTC.

The chain has TRBV10-2 and TRBJ2-7; D is perhaps TRBD1 (6 bases). CDR3 length: 15 residues. Per the germline V gene, CDR1 is WSHSY and CDR2 is SAAADI. Between the trimmed V and J ends, which lost 4 bases and 5 bases, there was a span of 18 bases. In DNA form, the CDR3 reads TGCGCCAGCAGTGTTGTGACAGGTCCGGGCCACGAGCAGTACTTC. Encoded protein: CASSVVTGPGHEQYF.

The chain combines TRBV10-3 with TRBJ1-1; D possibly corresponds to TRBD1 (6 bases). The CDR3 totals 16 residues. The V gene's germline CDR1 is ENHRY and CDR2 SYGVKD. V lost 0 bases and J 5 bases, leaving 16 bases between the germline ends. CDR3: CAISESRAGEETEAFF. In DNA, the CDR3 is TGTGCCATCAGTGAGTCTAGGGCAGGGGAGGAGACTGAAGCTTTCTTT.

Written as DNA, the CDR3 is TGTGCCAGCTCACCAAGGACAGCCCCAGGGAGTTCCACTGAAGCTTTCTTT. Translating it yields CASSPRTAPGSSTEAFF. The chain carries TRBV18 and TRBJ1-1; TRBD1 is a possible D gene (6 bases). V was clipped by 2 bases and J by 4 bases, with 20 bases between them. The germline V gene encodes CDR1 KGHSH and CDR2 LQKENI. CDR3 size: 17 residues.

This rearrangement joins TRBV5-1 to TRBJ2-1; 10 nucleotides align to TRBD2. V shed 4 bases, J shed 5 bases, and the junction held 3 bases outside the gene matches. Germline CDR1 reads SGHRS; CDR2 reads YFSETQ. This CDR3 has 14 amino acids. The CDR3: CASSHTSGNNEQFF. CDR3 DNA sequence: TGCGCCAGCAGCCACACTAGCGGGAACAATGAGCAGTTCTTC.

CDR3 loop: CASSESRFAGEVSGYTF. The CDR3 region has the DNA TGCGCCAGCAGTGAGTCCAGGTTTGCAGGGGAAGTAAGTGGCTACACCTTC. This chain connects TRBV10-2 to TRBJ1-2; D possibly corresponds to TRBD1 (6 bases). The CDR3 loop spans 17 amino acids. Trimming cost V 0 bases and J 7 bases, with 21 bases left between them. CDR1 WSHSY and CDR2 SAAADI come from the germline V gene.

The chain is built from TRBV28 and TRBJ1-4; 9 bases align to TRBD1. The germline CDR1 and CDR2 sequences are MDHEN and SYDVKM. V was pared by 6 bases and J by 8 bases, with 19 bases of the junction left unmatched. The CDR3 is 18 residues long. CDR3 sequence: CASSKPGQGWVLGEKLFF. The CDR3 DNA reads TGTGCCAGCAGCAAACCGGGACAGGGTTGGGTTTTAGGGGAAAAACTGTTTTTT.

In this sample, this clone turned up once. The chain joins TRBV15 to TRBJ2-1; 10 bases line up with TRBD2. Losses at the gene ends were 0 bases for V and 4 bases for J; bases not matched to a gene: 3. Germline loops: CDR1 LNHNV, CDR2 YYDKDF (reference sequence). The CDR3 has 16 residues. In DNA, the CDR3 is TGTGCCACCAGCAGAGATCGGACTAGCGGTTACAATGAGCAGTTCTTC. Its protein is CATSRDRTSGYNEQFF.